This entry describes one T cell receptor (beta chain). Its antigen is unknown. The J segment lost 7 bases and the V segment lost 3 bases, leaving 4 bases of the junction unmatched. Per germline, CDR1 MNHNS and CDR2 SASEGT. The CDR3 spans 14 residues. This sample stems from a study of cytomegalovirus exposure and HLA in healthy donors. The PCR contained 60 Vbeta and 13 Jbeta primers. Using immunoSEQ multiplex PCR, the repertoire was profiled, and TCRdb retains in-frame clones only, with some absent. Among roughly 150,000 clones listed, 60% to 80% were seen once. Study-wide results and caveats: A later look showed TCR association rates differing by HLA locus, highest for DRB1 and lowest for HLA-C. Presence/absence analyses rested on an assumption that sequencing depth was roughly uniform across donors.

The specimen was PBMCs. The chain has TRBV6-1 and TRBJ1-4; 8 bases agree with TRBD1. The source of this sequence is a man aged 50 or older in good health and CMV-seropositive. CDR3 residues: CASSETGEVEKLFF. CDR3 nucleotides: TGTGCCAGCAGTGAGACAGGGGAGGTTGAAAAACTGTTTTTT.